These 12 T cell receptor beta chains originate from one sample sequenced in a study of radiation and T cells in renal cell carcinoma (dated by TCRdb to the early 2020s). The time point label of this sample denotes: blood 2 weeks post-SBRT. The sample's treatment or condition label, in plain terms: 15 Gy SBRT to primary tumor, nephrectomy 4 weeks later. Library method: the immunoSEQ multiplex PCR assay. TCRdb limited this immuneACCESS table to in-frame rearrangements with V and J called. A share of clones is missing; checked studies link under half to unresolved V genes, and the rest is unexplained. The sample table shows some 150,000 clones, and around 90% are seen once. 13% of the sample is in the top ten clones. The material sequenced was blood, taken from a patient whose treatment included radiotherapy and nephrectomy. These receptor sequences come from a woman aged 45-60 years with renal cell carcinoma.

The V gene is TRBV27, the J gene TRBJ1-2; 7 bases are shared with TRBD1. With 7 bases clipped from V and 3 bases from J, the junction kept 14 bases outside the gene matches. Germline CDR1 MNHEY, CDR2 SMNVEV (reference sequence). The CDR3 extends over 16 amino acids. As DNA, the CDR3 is TGTGCCAGCAACCCTAAACAGGGGACTCTATACTATGGCTACACCTTC. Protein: CASNPKQGTLYYGYTF.

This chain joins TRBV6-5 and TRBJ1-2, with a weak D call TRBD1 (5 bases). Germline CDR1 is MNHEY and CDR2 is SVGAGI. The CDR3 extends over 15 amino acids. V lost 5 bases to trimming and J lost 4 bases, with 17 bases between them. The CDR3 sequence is CASSQGRYQLYGYTF. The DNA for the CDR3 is TGTGCCAGCAGTCAGGGACGGTATCAGCTCTATGGCTACACCTTC.

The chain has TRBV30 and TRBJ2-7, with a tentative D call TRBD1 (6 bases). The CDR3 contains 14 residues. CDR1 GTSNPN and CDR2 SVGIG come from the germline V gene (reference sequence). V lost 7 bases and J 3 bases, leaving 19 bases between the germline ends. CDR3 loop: CAYNIKQGFYEQYF. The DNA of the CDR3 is TGTGCCTATAATATAAAGCAGGGGTTCTACGAGCAGTACTTC.

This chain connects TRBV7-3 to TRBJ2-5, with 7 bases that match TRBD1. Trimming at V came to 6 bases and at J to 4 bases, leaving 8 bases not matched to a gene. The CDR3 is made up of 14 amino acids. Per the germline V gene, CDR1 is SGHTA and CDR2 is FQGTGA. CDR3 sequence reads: CASSSLAGGETQYF. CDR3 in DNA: TGTGCCAGCAGTTCCCTGGCAGGGGGAGAGACCCAGTACTTC.

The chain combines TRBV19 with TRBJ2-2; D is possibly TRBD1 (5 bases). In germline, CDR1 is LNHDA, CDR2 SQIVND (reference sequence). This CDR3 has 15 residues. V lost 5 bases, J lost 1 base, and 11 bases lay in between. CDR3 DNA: TGTGCCAGTAGTCCGTTGACAGAGAACACCGGGGAGCTGTTTTTT. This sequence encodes CASSPLTENTGELFF. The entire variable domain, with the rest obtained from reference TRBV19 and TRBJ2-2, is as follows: DGGITQSPKYLFRKEGQNVTLSCEQNLNHDAMYWYRQDPGQGLRLIYYSQIVNDFQKGDIAEGYSVSREKKESFPLTVTSAQKNPTAFYLCASSPLTENTGELFFGEGSRLTVL.

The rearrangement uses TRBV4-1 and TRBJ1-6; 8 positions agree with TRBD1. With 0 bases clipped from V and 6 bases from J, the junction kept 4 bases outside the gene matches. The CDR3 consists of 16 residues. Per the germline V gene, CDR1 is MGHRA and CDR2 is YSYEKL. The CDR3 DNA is TGCGCCAGCAGCCAAGAAGGGACAGGAGTTAATTCACCCCTCCACTTT. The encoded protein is CASSQEGTGVNSPLHF.

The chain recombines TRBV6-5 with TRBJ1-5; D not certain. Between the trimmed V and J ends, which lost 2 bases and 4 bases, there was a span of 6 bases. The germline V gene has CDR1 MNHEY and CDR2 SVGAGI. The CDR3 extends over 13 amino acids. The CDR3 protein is CASSYTINQPQHF. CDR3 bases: TGTGCCAGCAGTTACACAATTAATCAGCCCCAGCATTTT.

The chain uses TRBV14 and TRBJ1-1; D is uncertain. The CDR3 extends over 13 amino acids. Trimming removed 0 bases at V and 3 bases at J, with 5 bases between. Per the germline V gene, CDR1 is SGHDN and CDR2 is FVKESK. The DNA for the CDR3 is TGTGCCAGCAGCCAAGATGCTGACACTGAAGCTTTCTTT. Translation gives CASSQDADTEAFF.

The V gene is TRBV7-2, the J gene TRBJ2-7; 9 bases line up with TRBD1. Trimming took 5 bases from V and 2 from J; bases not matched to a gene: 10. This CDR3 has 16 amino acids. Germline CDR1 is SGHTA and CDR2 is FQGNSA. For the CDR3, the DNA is TGTGCCAGCAGCCCCCAGGCTGGGACAGGGACCTACGAGCAGTACTTC. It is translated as CASSPQAGTGTYEQYF. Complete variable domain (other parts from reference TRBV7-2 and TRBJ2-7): GAGVSQSPSNKVTEKGKDVELRCDPISGHTALYWYRQSLGQGLEFLIYFQGNSAPDKSGLPSDRFSAERTGGSVSTLTIQRTQQEDSAVYLCASSPQAGTGTYEQYFGPGTRLTVT.

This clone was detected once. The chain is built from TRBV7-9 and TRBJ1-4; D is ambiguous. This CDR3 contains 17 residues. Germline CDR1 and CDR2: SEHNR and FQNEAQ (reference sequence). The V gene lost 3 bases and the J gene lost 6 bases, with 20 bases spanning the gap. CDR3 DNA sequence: TGTGCCAGCAGCTTTGTTGCCACCGGGTCCCGACATGAAAAACTGTTTTTT. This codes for CASSFVATGSRHEKLFF.

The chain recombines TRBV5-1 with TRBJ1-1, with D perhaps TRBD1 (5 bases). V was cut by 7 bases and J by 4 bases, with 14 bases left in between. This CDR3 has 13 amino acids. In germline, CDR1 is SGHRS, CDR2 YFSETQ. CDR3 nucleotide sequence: TGCGCCAGCGGATTCAGGGAAGGCACTGAAGCTTTCTTT. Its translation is CASGFREGTEAFF. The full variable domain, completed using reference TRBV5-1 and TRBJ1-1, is KAGVTQTPRYLIKTRGQQVTLSCSPISGHRSVSWYQQTPGQGLQFLFEYFSETQRNKGNFPGRFSGRQFSNSRSEMNVSTLELGDSALYLCASGFREGTEAFFGQGTRLTVV.

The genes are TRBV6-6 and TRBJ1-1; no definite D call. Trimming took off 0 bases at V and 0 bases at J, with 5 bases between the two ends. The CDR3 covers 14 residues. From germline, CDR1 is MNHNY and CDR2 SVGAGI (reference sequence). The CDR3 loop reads CASSYSQMNTEAFF. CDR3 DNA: TGTGCCAGCAGTTACTCACAGATGAACACTGAAGCTTTCTTT.